Listed below are T cell receptor beta chains from one sample, sequenced in a study of monozygotic twins with inflammatory bowel disease. TCRdb derives one entry per CDR3 protein from the 5' RACE reads, leaving out DNA. Recorded for this sample: a few hundred thousand distinct CDR3 sequences. What was sequenced was blood. The receptors come from a human donor with ulcerative colitis or Crohn's disease, or a healthy co-twin of an affected twin (not recorded which). CDR3s include the opening cysteine and the closing phenylalanine or tryptophan.

TRBV5-1	TRBJ2-1	CASRSLAGGPHEQFF
TRBV7-2	TRBJ2-5	CASSFTGGQETQYF
TRBV20-1	TRBJ2-3	CSPSSGTGADTQYF
TRBV5-1	TRBJ2-2	CASSVDPGGRNTGELFF
TRBV9	TRBJ1-4	CASSVRAGGGVNEKLFF
TRBV27	TRBJ1-6	CASSLGQVNSPLHF
TRBV7-2	TRBJ2-3	CASSLAGGRGTDTQYF
TRBV20-1	TRBJ2-3	CSARDFGRAGTDTQYF
TRBV12-3/TRBV12-4	TRBJ2-3	CASRAVGIDTQYF
TRBV20-1	TRBJ2-2	CSARDLDGGGDTGELFF
TRBV12-3/TRBV12-4	TRBJ1-2	CASSWTGGHYGYTF
TRBV6-5	TRBJ2-1	CASSFSGTASYNEQFF
TRBV2	TRBJ2-3	CASKGQRGGGTDTQYF
TRBV6-2/TRBV6-3	TRBJ2-7	CASTIAPNINYEQYF
TRBV7-2	TRBJ2-5	CASSLAPGGPETQYF
TRBV5-6	TRBJ2-7	CASSIGTYEQYF
TRBV7-3	TRBJ1-1	CASSFSGTTNTEAFF
TRBV5-5	TRBJ1-6	CASSHPEGTASNSPLHF
TRBV12-5	TRBJ1-5	CASGLGQTTGQPQHF
TRBV5-1	TRBJ1-5	CASSSDRGRNLSNQPQHF
TRBV4-1	TRBJ1-1	CASSRAQGVTEAFF
TRBV12-3/TRBV12-4	TRBJ2-5	CASSFGQAGRERETQYF
TRBV7-6	TRBJ2-1	CASSLVTVGGTEQFF
TRBV27	TRBJ2-1	CASSLSGGARNEQFF
TRBV7-2	TRBJ1-2	CASSHSNYGYTF
TRBV20-1	TRBJ1-5	CSANGEQSNQPQHF
TRBV14	TRBJ2-2	CASSQVQFANTGELFF
TRBV6-1	TRBJ2-7	CASSEGQGAFYEQYF
TRBV3-1	TRBJ2-3	CASSQEGGTDTQYF
TRBV24-1	TRBJ2-7	CATSDTGGAAYEQYF
TRBV20-1	TRBJ2-3	CSARDPSSGGLWTDTQYF
TRBV20-1	TRBJ1-5	CSAFSRAYSNQPQHF
TRBV6-2/TRBV6-3	TRBJ1-2	CASRTGQFGYTF
TRBV28	TRBJ1-6	CASSPPPGQDNSPLHF
TRBV6-1	TRBJ1-4	CASTDGGFGEKLFF
TRBV5-6	TRBJ1-6	CASSLEGLSNSPLHF
TRBV5-1	TRBJ1-1	CASSLATGYVGTEAFF
TRBV19	TRBJ2-3	CASSIWGTTTDTQYF
TRBV18	TRBJ2-1	CASSFAGYNEQFF
TRBV6-5	TRBJ1-4	CASSRQGDEKLFF
TRBV7-2	TRBJ2-1	CASSLLAGGLNEQFF